This paragraph reports one TCR beta chain. Measured with immunoSEQ multiplex PCR; TCRdb has only the in-frame clones, and not every one. Counted here are tens of thousands of clones, 75% to 95% occurring once; the ten biggest clones make up roughly 0.4%. The data derive from a study of technical replicates of blood from a few donors. With 4 bases removed from V and 0 bases from J, the gap between germline ends came to 14 bases. The CDR3 sequence is 16 residues long. Germline lookup yields CDR1 SGHRS and CDR2 YFSETQ. V gene TRBV5-1 combines with J gene TRBJ2-1; possibly TRBD2 for D (6 bases). The receptor comes from a human donor in good health. Some clones in this sample may be carry-over from other donors' samples. Sequencing was carried out using T cells isolated from PBMCs. The CDR3 DNA reads as TGCGCCAGCAGCGGACGGGACTTCAGCTCCTACAATGAGCAGTTCTTC. Translated, it gives CASSGRDFSSYNEQFF.